These T cell receptor beta chains were read from a single sample in a study of Ad26.COV2.S vaccination and SARS-CoV-2 variants. Assay used: immunoSEQ multiplex PCR; TCRdb lists only in-frame clones, some missing. Among 380,000 or so clones listed, about 86% were seen once. The material sequenced was peripheral blood, taken in a trial of Ad26.COV2.S vaccine versus placebo. Receptors originate from a person between 18 and 60 years old who received the Ad26.COV2.S COVID-19 vaccine or a placebo. The CDR3 runs from the conserved cysteine through the conserved F or W. The order of the fields is CDR3 protein, CDR3 DNA, D gene, J gene, V gene, clone size. The D gene is left open where the match is weak. Clone size is given for some rows only: seen once, a few or many times, or a class if the clone is expanded.

CDR3aa: CASSPRTGGNQPQHF
CDR3nt: TGCGCCAGCAGTCCAAGGACGGGCGGCAATCAGCCCCAGCATTTT
d_gene: NA
j_gene: TRBJ1-5
v_gene: TRBV23-1
abundance: few

CDR3aa: CASSFGQAGLGYTF
CDR3nt: TGTGCCAGCAGCTTCGGGCAGGCCGGCCTCGGCTACACCTTC
d_gene: NA
j_gene: TRBJ1-2
v_gene: TRBV7-9
abundance: NA

CDR3aa: CASSIRGTSGSNTGELFF
CDR3nt: TGTGCCAGTAGTATTAGGGGGACTAGCGGGTCGAACACCGGGGAGCTGTTTTTT
d_gene: TRBD2
j_gene: TRBJ2-2
v_gene: TRBV19
abundance: NA

CDR3aa: CASSQGGNYGYTF
CDR3nt: TGTGCCAGCAGCCAGGGGGGGAACTATGGCTACACCTTC
d_gene: NA
j_gene: TRBJ1-2
v_gene: TRBV3-1/TRBV3-2
abundance: few

CDR3aa: CASSWDRAGGYTGELFF
CDR3nt: TGTGCCAGCAGCTGGGATCGGGCAGGGGGATATACCGGGGAGCTGTTTTTT
d_gene: TRBD1
j_gene: TRBJ2-2
v_gene: TRBV5-4
abundance: few

CDR3aa: CASLRDRGSDEQFF
CDR3nt: TGTGCCAGCCTCCGGGACAGGGGATCGGATGAGCAGTTCTTC
d_gene: TRBD1
j_gene: TRBJ2-1
v_gene: TRBV2
abundance: NA

CDR3aa: CASSLNRGPSPLHF
CDR3nt: TGTGCCAGCAGCTTAAACAGGGGGCCCTCACCCCTCCACTTT
d_gene: TRBD1
j_gene: TRBJ1-6
v_gene: TRBV7-2
abundance: NA

CDR3aa: CASSFSGRTDTQYF
CDR3nt: TGTGCCAGCAGTTTTAGCGGGAGGACAGATACGCAGTATTTT
d_gene: TRBD2
j_gene: TRBJ2-3
v_gene: TRBV28
abundance: NA

CDR3aa: CASRTRTRAGETQYF
CDR3nt: TGTGCCAGCAGGACCCGGACTCGAGCTGGGGAGACCCAGTACTTC
d_gene: NA
j_gene: TRBJ2-5
v_gene: TRBV28
abundance: NA

CDR3aa: CASTSLNWTTGGPTDTQYF
CDR3nt: TGTGCCAGCACCTCCCTAAACTGGACGACAGGAGGGCCCACAGATACGCAGTATTTT
d_gene: NA
j_gene: TRBJ2-3
v_gene: TRBV21-1
abundance: NA

CDR3aa: CASKSAGYEQYF
CDR3nt: TGTGCCAGCAAGTCGGCGGGCTACGAGCAGTACTTC
d_gene: NA
j_gene: TRBJ2-7
v_gene: TRBV6-5
abundance: NA

CDR3aa: CASSEYGGGGLDTQYF
CDR3nt: TGTGCCAGCAGTGAATACGGGGGGGGCGGTTTAGATACGCAGTATTTT
d_gene: TRBD2
j_gene: TRBJ2-3
v_gene: TRBV2
abundance: few

CDR3aa: CATKRELDTGELFF
CDR3nt: TGTGCCACCAAGCGGGAGTTGGACACCGGGGAGCTGTTTTTT
d_gene: TRBD2
j_gene: TRBJ2-2
v_gene: TRBV10-3
abundance: few

CDR3aa: CASSFRFTGGITEAFF
CDR3nt: TGTGCCAGCAGTTTTAGATTCACAGGGGGTATCACTGAAGCTTTCTTT
d_gene: TRBD1
j_gene: TRBJ1-1
v_gene: TRBV27
abundance: NA

CDR3aa: CASSILAGAYNEQFF
CDR3nt: TGTGCCAGCAGCATCCTAGCGGGAGCCTACAATGAGCAGTTCTTC
d_gene: TRBD2
j_gene: TRBJ2-1
v_gene: TRBV7-9
abundance: NA

CDR3aa: CASSGPDGYEQYF
CDR3nt: TGTGCCAGCAGCGGTCCAGACGGCTACGAGCAGTACTTC
d_gene: NA
j_gene: TRBJ2-7
v_gene: TRBV9
abundance: NA

CDR3aa: CASRPGTGAEQYF
CDR3nt: TGTGCCAGCAGACCCGGGACAGGGGCCGAGCAGTACTTC
d_gene: TRBD1
j_gene: TRBJ2-7
v_gene: TRBV12-3/TRBV12-4
abundance: NA

CDR3aa: CASSYRGLDEQYF
CDR3nt: TGTGCCAGCAGTTACAGGGGTCTCGACGAGCAGTACTTC
d_gene: TRBD1
j_gene: TRBJ2-7
v_gene: TRBV12-3/TRBV12-4
abundance: NA

CDR3aa: CASSLQGGNTEAFF
CDR3nt: TGTGCCAGCAGCCTACAGGGGGGGAACACTGAAGCTTTCTTT
d_gene: TRBD1
j_gene: TRBJ1-1
v_gene: TRBV4-2
abundance: NA

CDR3aa: CASSYSGGNYGYTF
CDR3nt: TGTGCCAGCAGTTACTCAGGAGGGAACTATGGCTACACCTTC
d_gene: NA
j_gene: TRBJ1-2
v_gene: TRBV6-2/TRBV6-3
abundance: few

CDR3aa: CASRGRGTGRNQPQHF
CDR3nt: TGTGCCAGCAGGGGACGAGGGACCGGAAGAAATCAGCCCCAGCATTTT
d_gene: NA
j_gene: TRBJ1-5
v_gene: TRBV28
abundance: NA

CDR3aa: CASSPGASTDTQYF
CDR3nt: TGTGCCAGCAGCCCGGGGGCTTCGACAGATACGCAGTATTTT
d_gene: NA
j_gene: TRBJ2-3
v_gene: TRBV7-2
abundance: once

CDR3aa: CASSPRPSGKLFF
CDR3nt: TGTGCCAGCAGCCCTAGACCCTCTGGAAAACTGTTTTTT
d_gene: NA
j_gene: TRBJ1-4
v_gene: TRBV3-1/TRBV3-2
abundance: NA

CDR3aa: CASSVVVAPTEAFF
CDR3nt: TGTGCCAGCAGCGTAGTAGTGGCTCCCACTGAAGCTTTCTTT
d_gene: NA
j_gene: TRBJ1-1
v_gene: TRBV9
abundance: once

CDR3aa: CASSLVPRLKNEQFF
CDR3nt: TGTGCCAGCAGCTTAGTCCCCCGGCTGAAGAATGAGCAGTTCTTC
d_gene: NA
j_gene: TRBJ2-1
v_gene: TRBV7-9
abundance: NA

CDR3aa: CSASEGSMVSPLHF
CDR3nt: TGCAGTGCTAGTGAAGGGTCAATGGTTTCACCCCTCCACTTT
d_gene: NA
j_gene: TRBJ1-6
v_gene: TRBV20-1
abundance: NA

CDR3aa: CASSPLRDRGHYEQYF
CDR3nt: TGTGCCAGCAGCCCCCTGAGAGACAGGGGGCACTACGAGCAGTACTTC
d_gene: TRBD1
j_gene: TRBJ2-7
v_gene: TRBV6-2/TRBV6-3
abundance: NA

CDR3aa: CASSLSRDGNEQFF
CDR3nt: TGTGCCAGCAGCTTATCCCGGGACGGCAATGAGCAGTTCTTC
d_gene: NA
j_gene: TRBJ2-1
v_gene: TRBV7-2
abundance: NA

CDR3aa: CASSLRRENNEQFF
CDR3nt: TGCGCCAGCAGCTTGAGACGAGAGAACAATGAGCAGTTCTTC
d_gene: NA
j_gene: TRBJ2-1
v_gene: TRBV5-1
abundance: NA

CDR3aa: CASMGGLLAGTGELFF
CDR3nt: TGTGCCAGCATGGGGGGCTTACTAGCGGGGACCGGGGAGCTGTTTTTT
d_gene: TRBD2
j_gene: TRBJ2-2
v_gene: TRBV11-2
abundance: NA

CDR3aa: CASSQFAGTSGIKDNEQFF
CDR3nt: TGCGCCAGCAGCCAATTTGCCGGGACTAGCGGTATCAAGGACAATGAGCAGTTCTTC
d_gene: TRBD2
j_gene: TRBJ2-1
v_gene: TRBV4-1
abundance: NA

CDR3aa: CASSLVGLDTQYF
CDR3nt: TGCGCCAGCAGCTTGGTCGGTCTAGATACGCAGTATTTT
d_gene: NA
j_gene: TRBJ2-3
v_gene: TRBV5-1
abundance: NA

CDR3aa: CASSLGSPRSQQYF
CDR3nt: TGTGCCAGCAGCCTCGGGTCCCCAAGGTCGCAGCAGTACTTC
d_gene: NA
j_gene: TRBJ2-7
v_gene: TRBV9
abundance: NA

CDR3aa: CASSKSSGVTDTQYF
CDR3nt: TGTGCCAGCAGTAAAAGTTCGGGGGTAACAGATACGCAGTATTTT
d_gene: NA
j_gene: TRBJ2-3
v_gene: TRBV7-9
abundance: NA

CDR3aa: CASSFPLQQGNEKLFF
CDR3nt: TGTGCCAGCAGTTTTCCATTGCAGCAGGGAAATGAAAAACTGTTTTTT
d_gene: NA
j_gene: TRBJ1-4
v_gene: TRBV28
abundance: NA

CDR3aa: CASSLTGGRFF
CDR3nt: TGCGCCAGCAGCTTGACCGGGGGAAGGTTCTTC
d_gene: NA
j_gene: TRBJ2-1
v_gene: TRBV5-1
abundance: NA

CDR3aa: CASSSIRDNTEAFF
CDR3nt: TGTGCCAGCAGTTCAATCCGGGACAACACTGAAGCTTTCTTT
d_gene: NA
j_gene: TRBJ1-1
v_gene: TRBV6-2/TRBV6-3
abundance: NA

CDR3aa: CASSLGTVGGGNTIYF
CDR3nt: TGTGCCAGCAGCCTGGGGACAGTCGGAGGGGGAAACACCATATATTTT
d_gene: TRBD1
j_gene: TRBJ1-3
v_gene: TRBV11-2
abundance: NA

CDR3aa: CASDQRSPYEQYF
CDR3nt: TGTGCCAGCGATCAGCGGAGCCCCTACGAGCAGTACTTC
d_gene: NA
j_gene: TRBJ2-7
v_gene: TRBV6-5
abundance: NA

CDR3aa: CATSDSRGGHDGELFF
CDR3nt: TGTGCCACCAGTGATTCGCGGGGGGGACATGACGGGGAGCTGTTTTTT
d_gene: TRBD2
j_gene: TRBJ2-2
v_gene: TRBV24-1
abundance: NA

CDR3aa: CASSSQASGGFTYEQYF
CDR3nt: TGTGCCAGCAGCTCCCAGGCTAGCGGGGGGTTTACCTACGAGCAGTACTTC
d_gene: TRBD2
j_gene: TRBJ2-7
v_gene: TRBV7-2
abundance: NA

CDR3aa: CASSYPYAAYEQYF
CDR3nt: TGTGCCAGCAGCTACCCCTATGCTGCCTACGAGCAGTACTTC
d_gene: NA
j_gene: TRBJ2-7
v_gene: TRBV7-9
abundance: NA

CDR3aa: CASSVAGSGNTIYF
CDR3nt: TGTGCCAGCAGTGTGGCAGGGTCTGGAAACACCATATATTTT
d_gene: NA
j_gene: TRBJ1-3
v_gene: TRBV2
abundance: NA

CDR3aa: CASSSFTGSTGSPLHF
CDR3nt: TGTGCCAGCAGCTCATTTACAGGGAGCACGGGTTCACCCCTCCACTTT
d_gene: NA
j_gene: TRBJ1-6
v_gene: TRBV7-2
abundance: NA

CDR3aa: CASSQAGTGELFF
CDR3nt: TGTGCCAGCAGCCAAGCGGGCACCGGGGAGCTGTTTTTT
d_gene: NA
j_gene: TRBJ2-2
v_gene: TRBV4-2
abundance: NA

CDR3aa: CATAPGDTGELFF
CDR3nt: TGTGCCACCGCCCCAGGCGACACCGGGGAGCTGTTTTTT
d_gene: NA
j_gene: TRBJ2-2
v_gene: TRBV24-1
abundance: few

CDR3aa: CASETGQGAGELFF
CDR3nt: TGTGCCAGCGAAACGGGGCAGGGTGCCGGGGAGCTGTTTTTT
d_gene: NA
j_gene: TRBJ2-2
v_gene: TRBV6-5
abundance: NA

CDR3aa: CASSQGEGSNQPQHF
CDR3nt: TGTGCCAGCAGCCAAGGGGAGGGATCAAATCAGCCCCAGCATTTT
d_gene: NA
j_gene: TRBJ1-5
v_gene: TRBV4-2
abundance: NA

CDR3aa: CAISPGQLYEQYF
CDR3nt: TGTGCCATCAGTCCGGGACAGCTTTACGAGCAGTACTTC
d_gene: TRBD1
j_gene: TRBJ2-7
v_gene: TRBV10-3
abundance: few

CDR3aa: CASSSTPTSGGTDTQYF
CDR3nt: TGTGCCAGCAGCTCAACCCCGACTAGCGGAGGCACAGATACGCAGTATTTT
d_gene: TRBD2
j_gene: TRBJ2-3
v_gene: TRBV7-6
abundance: NA

CDR3aa: CASGRGGAYEQYF
CDR3nt: TGTGCCAGCGGTCGCGGGGGAGCCTACGAGCAGTACTTC
d_gene: TRBD2
j_gene: TRBJ2-7
v_gene: TRBV3-1/TRBV3-2
abundance: NA

CDR3aa: CASSEGVSTDTQYF
CDR3nt: TGTGCCAGCAGTGAGGGGGTAAGCACAGATACGCAGTATTTT
d_gene: NA
j_gene: TRBJ2-3
v_gene: TRBV27
abundance: NA

CDR3aa: CASSYRAHEQFF
CDR3nt: TGTGCCAGCAGTTATCGGGCCCATGAGCAGTTCTTC
d_gene: NA
j_gene: TRBJ2-1
v_gene: TRBV12-3/TRBV12-4
abundance: NA

CDR3aa: CASSPGANVLTF
CDR3nt: TGTGCCAGCAGCCCTGGGGCCAACGTCCTGACTTTC
d_gene: NA
j_gene: TRBJ2-6
v_gene: TRBV9
abundance: NA

CDR3aa: CASSSAGSQETQYF
CDR3nt: TGTGCCAGCAGTTCCGCAGGGTCCCAAGAGACCCAGTACTTC
d_gene: NA
j_gene: TRBJ2-5
v_gene: TRBV6-6
abundance: NA